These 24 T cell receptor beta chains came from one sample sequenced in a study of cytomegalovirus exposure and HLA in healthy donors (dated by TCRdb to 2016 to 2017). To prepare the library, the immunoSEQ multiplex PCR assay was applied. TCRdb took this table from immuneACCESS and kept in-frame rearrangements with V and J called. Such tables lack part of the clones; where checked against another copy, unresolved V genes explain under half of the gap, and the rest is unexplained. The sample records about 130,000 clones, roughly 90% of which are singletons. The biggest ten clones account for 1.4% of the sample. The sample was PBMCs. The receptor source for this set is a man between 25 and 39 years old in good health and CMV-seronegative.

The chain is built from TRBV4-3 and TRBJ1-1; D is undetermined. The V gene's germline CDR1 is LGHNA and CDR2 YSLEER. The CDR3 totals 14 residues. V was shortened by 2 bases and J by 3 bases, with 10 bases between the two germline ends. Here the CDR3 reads CASSQRIGDTEAFF. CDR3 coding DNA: TGCGCCAGCAGCCAACGTATAGGAGACACTGAAGCTTTCTTT.

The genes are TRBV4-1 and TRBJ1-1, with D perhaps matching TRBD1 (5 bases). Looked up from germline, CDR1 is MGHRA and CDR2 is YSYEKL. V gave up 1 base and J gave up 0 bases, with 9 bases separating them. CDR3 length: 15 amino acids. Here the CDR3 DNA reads TGCGCCAGCAGCCAAGGCAGGGCCATGAACACTGAAGCTTTCTTT. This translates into CASSQGRAMNTEAFF.

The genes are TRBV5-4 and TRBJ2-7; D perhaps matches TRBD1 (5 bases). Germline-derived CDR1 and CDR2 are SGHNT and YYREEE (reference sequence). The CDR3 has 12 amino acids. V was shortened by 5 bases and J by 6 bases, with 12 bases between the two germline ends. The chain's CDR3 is CASSSTGSEQYF. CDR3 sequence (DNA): TGTGCCAGCAGTTCTACAGGTTCCGAGCAGTACTTC.

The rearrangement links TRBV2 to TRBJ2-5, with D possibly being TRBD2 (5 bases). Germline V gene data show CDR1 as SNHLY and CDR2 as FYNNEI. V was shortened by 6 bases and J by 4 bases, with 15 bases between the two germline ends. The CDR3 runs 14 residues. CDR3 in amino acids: CASRRESGRETQYF. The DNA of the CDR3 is TGTGCCAGCAGGAGGGAGTCGGGCCGAGAGACCCAGTACTTC. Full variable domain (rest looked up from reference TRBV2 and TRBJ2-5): EPEVTQTPSHQVTQMGQEVILRCVPISNHLYFYWYRQILGQKVEFLVSFYNNEISEKSEIFDDQFSVERPDGSNFTLKIRSTKLEDSAMYFCASRRESGRETQYFGPGTRLLVL.

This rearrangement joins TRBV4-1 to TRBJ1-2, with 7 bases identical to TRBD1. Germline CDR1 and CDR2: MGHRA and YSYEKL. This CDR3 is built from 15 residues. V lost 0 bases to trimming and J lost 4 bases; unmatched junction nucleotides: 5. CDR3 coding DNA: TGCGCCAGCAGCCAAGAAACAGGGGTCGGCTATGGCTACACCTTC. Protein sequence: CASSQETGVGYGYTF.

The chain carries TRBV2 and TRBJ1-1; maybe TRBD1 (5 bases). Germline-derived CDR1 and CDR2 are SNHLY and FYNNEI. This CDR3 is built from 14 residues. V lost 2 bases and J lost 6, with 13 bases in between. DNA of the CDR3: TGTGCCAGCAGTGAACGCAGGGTGCTAGCTGAAGCTTTCTTT. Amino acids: CASSERRVLAEAFF.

The CDR3 loop reads CASSSTGVAGAAKNIQYF. The CDR3 nucleotides read TGTGCCAGCTCGTCGACAGGGGTTGCGGGTGCGGCCAAAAACATTCAGTACTTC. The rearrangement joins TRBV18 to TRBJ2-4, with 8 bases identical to TRBD1. Trimming at V came to 6 bases and at J to 1 base, leaving 14 bases not matched to a gene. This CDR3 has 18 amino acids. CDR1 is KGHSH and CDR2 is LQKENI in the germline V gene.

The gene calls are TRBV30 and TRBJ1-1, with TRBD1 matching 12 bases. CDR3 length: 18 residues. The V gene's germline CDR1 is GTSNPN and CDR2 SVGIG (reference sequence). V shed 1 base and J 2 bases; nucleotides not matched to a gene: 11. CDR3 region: CAWSAPRDRGLFNTEAFF. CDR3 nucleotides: TGTGCCTGGAGTGCACCCCGGGACAGGGGGCTTTTTAACACTGAAGCTTTCTTT. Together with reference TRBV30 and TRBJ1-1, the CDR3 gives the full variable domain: SQTIHQWPATLVQPVGSPLSLECTVEGTSNPNLYWYRQAAGRGLQLLFYSVGIGQISSEVPQNLSASRPQDRQFILSSKKLLLSDSGFYLCAWSAPRDRGLFNTEAFFGQGTRLTVV.

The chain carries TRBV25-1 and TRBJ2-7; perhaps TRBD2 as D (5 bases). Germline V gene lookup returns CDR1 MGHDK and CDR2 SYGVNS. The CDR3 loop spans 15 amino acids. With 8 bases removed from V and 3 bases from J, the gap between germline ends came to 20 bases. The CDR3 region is CASRRDDLGDYEQYF. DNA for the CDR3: TGTGCCAGCCGAAGAGATGACTTGGGAGACTACGAGCAGTACTTC.

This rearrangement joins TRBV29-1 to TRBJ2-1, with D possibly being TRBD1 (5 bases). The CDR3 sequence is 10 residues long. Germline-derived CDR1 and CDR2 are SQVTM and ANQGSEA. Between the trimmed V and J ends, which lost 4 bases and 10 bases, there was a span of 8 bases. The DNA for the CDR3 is TGCAGCGTTGGCGACAGAGAGCAGTTCTTC. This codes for CSVGDREQFF.

This CDR3 reads CASGDRGETQYF. CDR3 coding DNA: TGTGCCAGCGGGGACAGGGGGGAGACCCAGTACTTC. The chain joins TRBV2 to TRBJ2-5, with 11 positions matching TRBD1. This CDR3 is built from 12 residues. Germline CDR1 is SNHLY and CDR2 is FYNNEI. The V and J ends lost 8 bases and 5 bases, in that order; junction bases with no gene match: 1.

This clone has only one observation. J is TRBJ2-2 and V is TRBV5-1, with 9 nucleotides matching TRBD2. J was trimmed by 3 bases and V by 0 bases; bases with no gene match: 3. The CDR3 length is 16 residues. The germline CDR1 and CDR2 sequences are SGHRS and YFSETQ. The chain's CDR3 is CASSLVAGDYTGELFF. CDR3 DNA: TGCGCCAGCAGCTTGGTAGCGGGGGATTACACCGGGGAGCTGTTTTTT.

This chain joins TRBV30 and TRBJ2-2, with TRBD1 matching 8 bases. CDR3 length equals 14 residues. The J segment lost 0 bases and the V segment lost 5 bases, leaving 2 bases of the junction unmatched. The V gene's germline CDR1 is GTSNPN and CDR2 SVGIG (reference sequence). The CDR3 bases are TGTGCCTGGGCGGACAGGGCGAACACCGGGGAGCTGTTTTTT. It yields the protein CAWADRANTGELFF.

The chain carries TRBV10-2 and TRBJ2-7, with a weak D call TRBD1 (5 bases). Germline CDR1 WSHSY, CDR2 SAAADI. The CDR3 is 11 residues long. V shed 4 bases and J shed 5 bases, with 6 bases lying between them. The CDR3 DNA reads TGCGCCAGCAGTGTAGGGGACGAGCAGTACTTC. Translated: CASSVGDEQYF.

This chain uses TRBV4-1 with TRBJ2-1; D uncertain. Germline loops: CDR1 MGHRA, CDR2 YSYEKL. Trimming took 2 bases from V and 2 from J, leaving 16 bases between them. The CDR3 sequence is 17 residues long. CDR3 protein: CASSQNLVESPYNEQFF. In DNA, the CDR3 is TGCGCCAGCAGCCAAAACCTAGTAGAGAGCCCCTACAATGAGCAGTTCTTC.

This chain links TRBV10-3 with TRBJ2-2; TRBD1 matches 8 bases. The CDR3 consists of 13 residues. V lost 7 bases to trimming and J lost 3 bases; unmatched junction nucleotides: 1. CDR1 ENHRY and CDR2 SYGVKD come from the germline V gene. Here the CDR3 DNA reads TGTGCCATCACACAGGGGGACACCGGGGAGCTGTTTTTT. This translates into CAITQGDTGELFF.

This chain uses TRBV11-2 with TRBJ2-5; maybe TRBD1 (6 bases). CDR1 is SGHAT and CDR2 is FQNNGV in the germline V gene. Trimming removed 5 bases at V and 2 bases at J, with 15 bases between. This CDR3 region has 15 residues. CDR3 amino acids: CASSPTTGRQETQYF. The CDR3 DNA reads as TGTGCCAGCAGCCCGACTACAGGGCGGCAAGAGACCCAGTACTTC.

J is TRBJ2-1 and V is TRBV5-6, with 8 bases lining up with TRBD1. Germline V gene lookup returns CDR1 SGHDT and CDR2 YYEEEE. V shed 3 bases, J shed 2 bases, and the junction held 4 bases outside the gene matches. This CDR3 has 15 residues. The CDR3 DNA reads TGTGCCAGCAGCTACAGGGGGATCACCTACAATGAGCAGTTCTTC. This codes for CASSYRGITYNEQFF.

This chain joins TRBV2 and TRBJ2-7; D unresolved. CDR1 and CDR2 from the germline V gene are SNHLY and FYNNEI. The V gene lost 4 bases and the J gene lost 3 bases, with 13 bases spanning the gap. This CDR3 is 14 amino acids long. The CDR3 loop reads CASSVGTNRYEQYF. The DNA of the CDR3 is TGTGCCAGCAGTGTTGGCACTAACCGCTACGAGCAGTACTTC.

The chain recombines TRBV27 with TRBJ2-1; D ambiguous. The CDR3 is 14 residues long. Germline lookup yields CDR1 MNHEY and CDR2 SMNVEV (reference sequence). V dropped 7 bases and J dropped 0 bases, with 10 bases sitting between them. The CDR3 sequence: CASTRLGSYNEQFF. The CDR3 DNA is TGTGCCAGCACAAGACTGGGCTCCTACAATGAGCAGTTCTTC.

CDR3 amino acids: CASSPNTGYHEQYF. The CDR3, as DNA: TGTGCCAGCAGCCCAAACACAGGGTACCACGAGCAGTACTTC. The J gene is TRBJ2-7, the V gene TRBV11-2; D might be TRBD1 (6 bases). The CDR3 contains 14 residues. Per germline, CDR1 SGHAT and CDR2 FQNNGV. Between the trimmed V and J ends, which lost 5 bases and 5 bases, there was a span of 16 bases.

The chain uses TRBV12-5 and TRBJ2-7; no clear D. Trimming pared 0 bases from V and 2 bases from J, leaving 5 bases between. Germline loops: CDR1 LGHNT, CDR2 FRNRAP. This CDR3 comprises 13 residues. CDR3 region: CASGLVPAYEQYF. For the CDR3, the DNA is TGTGCTAGTGGTTTGGTCCCGGCCTACGAGCAGTACTTC.

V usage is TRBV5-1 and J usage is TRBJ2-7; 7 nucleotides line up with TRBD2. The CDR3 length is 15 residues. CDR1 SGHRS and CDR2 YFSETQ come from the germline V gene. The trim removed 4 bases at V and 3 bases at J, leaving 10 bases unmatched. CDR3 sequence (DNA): TGCGCCAGCAGCGGAGTCAGCGGGAAGGACTACGAGCAGTACTTC. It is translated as CASSGVSGKDYEQYF.

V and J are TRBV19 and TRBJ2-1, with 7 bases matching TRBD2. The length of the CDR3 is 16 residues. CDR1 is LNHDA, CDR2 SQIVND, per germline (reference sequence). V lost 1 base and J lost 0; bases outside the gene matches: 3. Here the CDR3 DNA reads TGTGCCAGTAGTATAGCGGGAGGACCCTCCTACAATGAGCAGTTCTTC. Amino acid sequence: CASSIAGGPSYNEQFF.